The entry below gives a single T cell receptor beta chain sequence along with its context. There are 14 residues in the CDR3. Trimming removed 4 bases at V and 4 bases at J, with 13 bases between. Per the germline V gene, CDR1 is MGHDK and CDR2 is SYGVNS. The data derive from a study of blood T cell repertoires in COVID-19. As for the study in general: COVID-19 samples from acute and convalescent phases originated in the United States, Italy and Spain.

TCRdb keeps only in-frame clones here, not all; method: immunoSEQ multiplex PCR. The sample includes 150,000 or so clones, about 87% of them seen just once. The chain employs TRBV25-1 and TRBJ1-2; D not certain. The sample taken for sequencing was peripheral blood. The TCR originated in a human donor in a cohort sampled during active COVID-19. The CDR3 region is CASSAPSGRYGYTF. Written as DNA, the CDR3 is TGTGCCAGCAGTGCCCCGAGCGGGCGCTATGGCTACACCTTC.